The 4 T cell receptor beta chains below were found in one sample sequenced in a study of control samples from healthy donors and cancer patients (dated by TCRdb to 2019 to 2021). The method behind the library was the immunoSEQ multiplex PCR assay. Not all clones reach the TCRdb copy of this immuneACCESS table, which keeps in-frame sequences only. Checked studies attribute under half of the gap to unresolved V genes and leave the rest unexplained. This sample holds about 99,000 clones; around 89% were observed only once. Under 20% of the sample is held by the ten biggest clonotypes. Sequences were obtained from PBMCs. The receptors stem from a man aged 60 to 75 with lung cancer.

CDR3 sequence: CASSYRPPPLHF. DNA for the CDR3: TGTGCCAGCAGCTACCGCCCACCACCCCTCCACTTT. The rearrangement joins TRBV12-3 or TRBV12-4 to TRBJ1-6; D is unresolved. V lost 6 bases to trimming and J lost 11 bases, with 11 bases between them. CDR3 length: 12 amino acids.

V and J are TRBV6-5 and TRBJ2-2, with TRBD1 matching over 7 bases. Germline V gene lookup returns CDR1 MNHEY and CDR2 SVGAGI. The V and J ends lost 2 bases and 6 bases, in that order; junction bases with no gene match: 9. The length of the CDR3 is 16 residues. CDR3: CASSYEGQRISGELFF. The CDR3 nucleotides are TGTGCCAGCAGTTACGAGGGACAGAGAATTTCCGGGGAGCTGTTTTTT.

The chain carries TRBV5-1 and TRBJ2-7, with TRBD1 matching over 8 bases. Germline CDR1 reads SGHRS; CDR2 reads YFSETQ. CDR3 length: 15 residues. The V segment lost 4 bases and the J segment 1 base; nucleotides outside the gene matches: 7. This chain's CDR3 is CASSPGDRFSYEQYV. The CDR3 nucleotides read TGCGCCAGCAGCCCCGGGGACAGGTTTTCCTACGAGCAGTACGTC.

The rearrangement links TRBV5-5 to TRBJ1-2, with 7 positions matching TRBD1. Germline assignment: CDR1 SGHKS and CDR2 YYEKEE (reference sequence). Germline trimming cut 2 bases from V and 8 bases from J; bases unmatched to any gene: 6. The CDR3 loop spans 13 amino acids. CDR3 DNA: TGTGCCAGCAGCTTCGAGGGGGCTGGGGGCTACACCTTC. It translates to CASSFEGAGGYTF.